One T cell receptor beta chain is described in this entry. Trimming cost V 8 bases and J 7 bases; bases outside gene matches: 11. The CDR3 has 14 residues. CDR1 and CDR2 from the germline V gene are MNHEY and SMNVEV (reference sequence). Seattle researchers signed up patients amid active infection and tracked them longitudinally. These data come from a study of blood T cell repertoires in COVID-19. Whole-study context: Acute and convalescent COVID-19 specimens originated in the United States, Italy and Spain.

The protocol was immunoSEQ multiplex PCR, while the TCRdb copy is restricted to in-frame clones and leaves out a portion. The sample lists roughly 180,000 clones, approximately 94% occurring once. The receptor was isolated from a young man with COVID-19, enrolled during active disease. The V and J genes are TRBV27 and TRBJ1-2, with 9 bases aligning to TRBD1. Sequenced material: peripheral blood. The CDR3 here is CASAITGGASGYTF. CDR3 DNA: TGTGCCAGCGCGATCACAGGGGGCGCATCTGGCTACACCTTC.